Presented here are 22 T cell receptor beta chains from one specimen sequenced in a study of T cell responses to AZD1222 COVID-19 vaccine. Generated by immunoSEQ multiplex PCR, the TCRdb table keeps only in-frame clones and is missing some. There are some 100,000 clones in the sample; about nine tenths occur only once, and roughly a tenth lies in the top ten. This sample comprised peripheral blood, obtained on day 0 of AZD1222 vaccination. These receptors all come from an adult in good health.

V gene TRBV29-1 combines with J gene TRBJ1-1; D is unresolved. CDR1 and CDR2 (germline): SQVTM, ANQGSEA. The CDR3 extends over 12 amino acids. V dropped 5 bases and J dropped 2 bases, with 9 bases sitting between them. This CDR3 reads CSVSEGNTEAFF. The CDR3 nucleotides are TGCAGCGTTTCAGAGGGCAACACTGAAGCTTTCTTT. Full variable domain (rest looked up from reference TRBV29-1 and TRBJ1-1): SAVISQKPSRDICQRGTSLTIQCQVDSQVTMMFWYRQQPGQSLTLIATANQGSEATYESGFVIDKFPISRPNLTFSTLTVSNMSPEDSSIYLCSVSEGNTEAFFGQGTRLTVV.

The rearrangement joins TRBV6-1 to TRBJ2-5, with 8 nucleotides matching TRBD2. This CDR3 comprises 16 residues. CDR1 is MNHNS and CDR2 is SASEGT in the germline V gene. Trimming removed 3 bases from V and 7 bases from J; junction bases left unmatched: 13. The CDR3 region has the DNA TGTGCCAGCAGTGATGGGACCGGGACTAGAATGGGGACCCAGTACTTC. Amino acids: CASSDGTGTRMGTQYF.

This clone was counted once. The V and J genes are TRBV19 and TRBJ2-4; TRBD2 matches at 7 bases. Trimming took 4 bases from V and 5 from J; bases not matched to a gene: 2. Germline V gene data show CDR1 as LNHDA and CDR2 as SQIVND (reference sequence). This CDR3 has 13 residues. The CDR3: CASSKRGENIQYF. The CDR3 region has the DNA TGTGCCAGTAGTAAACGGGGGGAAAACATTCAGTACTTC.

This clone was detected only once. The CDR3 region has the DNA TGTGCCAGCAGCCCCTACAGGGAGGGCTATGGCTACACCTTC. Translated: CASSPYREGYGYTF. The chain carries TRBV7-2 and TRBJ1-2; D perhaps matches TRBD1 (6 bases). The V end was cut by 5 bases, the J end by 4 bases, with 14 bases between. Germline V gives CDR1 SGHTA, CDR2 FQGNSA. The CDR3 runs to 14 residues.

The chain carries TRBV28 and TRBJ2-1; 11 bases agree with TRBD2. Germline assignment: CDR1 MDHEN and CDR2 SYDVKM. Trimming at V came to 6 bases and at J to 10 bases, leaving 17 bases not matched to a gene. CDR3 length: 17 residues. CDR3 in DNA: TGTGCCAGCAGCTACGTACAGCTAGCGGGAGGCCCGCCGGAGCAGTTCTTC. It codes for CASSYVQLAGGPPEQFF.

A single count supports this clone. This chain uses TRBV5-8 with TRBJ2-1, with D uncertain. The CDR3 has 12 residues. The V end lost 5 bases, the J end lost 8 bases, and 11 bases lay between the germline ends. Germline-derived CDR1 and CDR2 are SGHTS and YDEGEE. The CDR3 nucleotides are TGTGCCAGCAGTCGACGAGCCGATGAGCAGTTCTTC. Residues: CASSRRADEQFF. The variable domain in full, completed from reference TRBV5-8 and TRBJ2-1, reads EAGVTQSPTHLIKTRGQQATLRCSPISGHTSVYWYQQALGLGLQFLLWYDEGEERNRGNFPPRFSGRQFPNYSSELNVNALELEDSALYLCASSRRADEQFFGPGTRLTVL.

This chain uses TRBV19 with TRBJ1-1; tentatively, D is TRBD1 (6 bases). Trimming pared 5 bases from V and 0 bases from J, leaving 13 bases between. This CDR3 comprises 15 residues. Germline CDR1 and CDR2: LNHDA and SQIVND (reference sequence). CDR3 amino acids: CASSRAGVMNTEAFF. CDR3 nucleotide sequence: TGTGCCAGTAGTCGCGCAGGGGTCATGAACACTGAAGCTTTCTTT.

The rearrangement joins TRBV19 to TRBJ1-4; D may be TRBD1 (6 bases). Germline V gene data show CDR1 as LNHDA and CDR2 as SQIVND (reference sequence). This CDR3 is built from 16 residues. V lost 5 bases, J lost 7 bases, and 20 bases lay in between. The CDR3 DNA is TGTGCCAGTAGTCGCGCTCTGGGGGGCGCGGGTGAAAAACTGTTTTTT. Amino acids: CASSRALGGAGEKLFF.

This clone was counted at least ten times. The V and J genes are TRBV2 and TRBJ1-6; 9 bases align to TRBD1. The V segment lost 2 bases and the J segment 10 bases; nucleotides outside the gene matches: 6. CDR1 and CDR2 from the germline V gene are SNHLY and FYNNEI. This CDR3 has 15 amino acids. The CDR3 reads CASSELGQGGSPLHF. In DNA, the CDR3 is TGTGCCAGCAGTGAATTGGGACAGGGCGGCTCACCCCTCCACTTT.

The V and J genes are TRBV6-5 and TRBJ2-7; 7 nucleotides agree with TRBD1. After removal of 4 bases from V and 2 bases from J, the junction contained 11 bases not matched to a gene. The CDR3 has 16 amino acids. Germline CDR1 reads MNHEY; CDR2 reads SVGAGI. CDR3 residues: CASSSTGAYLTYEQYF. CDR3 coding DNA: TGTGCCAGCAGTTCTACAGGGGCCTATTTAACCTACGAGCAGTACTTC.

The chain has TRBV6-2 or TRBV6-3 and TRBJ1-5; D possibly corresponds to TRBD1 (5 bases). Trimming pared 6 bases from V and 0 bases from J, leaving 9 bases between. Germline V gene data show CDR1 as MNHEY and CDR2 as SVGEGT. The CDR3 length is 14 residues. Here the CDR3 DNA reads TGTGCCAGCAGCCATGACAGTAGCAATCAGCCCCAGCATTTT. It yields the protein CASSHDSSNQPQHF.

This clone was observed a handful of times. This chain connects TRBV5-1 to TRBJ1-2, with D possibly being TRBD1 (6 bases). Germline-derived CDR1 and CDR2 are SGHRS and YFSETQ. This CDR3 contains 14 residues. The V end was cut by 0 bases, the J end by 3 bases, with 9 bases between. The CDR3 DNA reads as TGCGCCAGCAGCTTGGCACAGGGCGACTATGGCTACACCTTC. Translated: CASSLAQGDYGYTF.

V and J are TRBV28 and TRBJ2-5; D gene unclear. The CDR3 is 15 amino acids. With 2 bases removed from V and 6 bases from J, the gap between germline ends came to 16 bases. Per germline, CDR1 MDHEN and CDR2 SYDVKM. CDR3 in amino acids: CASSLSKTATKTQYF. The CDR3 DNA reads as TGTGCCAGCAGTTTAAGTAAAACAGCTACCAAGACCCAGTACTTC.

CDR3 region: CASRPGTSGKTGELFF. The CDR3 nucleotides read TGTGCCAGTAGGCCAGGGACTAGCGGCAAGACCGGGGAGCTGTTTTTT. This sequence joins TRBV19 and TRBJ2-2; 11 positions match TRBD2. This CDR3 is 16 amino acids long. The V segment lost 6 bases and the J segment 5 bases; nucleotides outside the gene matches: 8. CDR1 LNHDA and CDR2 SQIVND come from the germline V gene (reference sequence).

The V gene is TRBV3-1 (or the pseudogene TRBV3-2), the J gene TRBJ2-5; tentatively, D is TRBD1 or TRBD2 (5 bases each). CDR3 size: 15 residues. Germline V gives CDR1 LGHDT, CDR2 YNNKEL (reference sequence). Trimming took 4 bases from V and 4 from J, leaving 16 bases between them. CDR3 loop: CASSPWGTSGETQYF. For the CDR3, the DNA is TGTGCCAGCAGCCCATGGGGGACCTCGGGAGAGACCCAGTACTTC.

The rearrangement uses TRBV6-4 and TRBJ1-1, with D hard to call. CDR1 is MRHNA, CDR2 SNTAGT, per germline. The length of the CDR3 is 13 residues. Trimming pared 4 bases from V and 2 bases from J, leaving 8 bases between. The CDR3 DNA follows: TGTGCCAGCAGTGCGGACGTAAACACTGAAGCTTTCTTT. The encoded protein is CASSADVNTEAFF.

CDR3 region: CASSFRSGRGLEQYF. The CDR3 nucleotides are TGTGCCAGCAGTTTCCGATCAGGCAGGGGTTTGGAGCAGTACTTC. The J gene is TRBJ2-7, the V gene TRBV27, with TRBD1 as a possible D gene (6 bases). V shed 3 bases and J shed 7 bases, with 19 bases lying between them. The germline V gene encodes CDR1 MNHEY and CDR2 SMNVEV (reference sequence). This CDR3 spans 15 amino acids.

This chain uses TRBV5-1 with TRBJ2-2; unclear D gene. The CDR3 spans 14 residues. Trimming removed 1 base at V and 4 bases at J, with 8 bases between. CDR1 and CDR2 (germline): SGHRS, YFSETQ. CDR3 bases: TGCGCCAGCAGCTTGATCATAGCCACCGGGGAGCTGTTTTTT. This gives the protein CASSLIIATGELFF. The full variable domain, with the rest looked up from reference TRBV5-1 and TRBJ2-2, is KAGVTQTPRYLIKTRGQQVTLSCSPISGHRSVSWYQQTPGQGLQFLFEYFSETQRNKGNFPGRFSGRQFSNSRSEMNVSTLELGDSALYLCASSLIIATGELFFGEGSRLTVL.

The chain couples TRBV5-1 to TRBJ2-7, with a tentative D call TRBD2 (5 bases). This CDR3 has 13 amino acids. Germline CDR1 is SGHRS and CDR2 is YFSETQ. The V and J ends lost 3 bases and 3 bases respectively, with 10 bases between them. CDR3 nucleotides: TGCGCCAGCAGCTCCGGAGGAAACTACGAGCAGTACTTC. It is translated as CASSSGGNYEQYF.

The rearrangement joins TRBV7-2 to TRBJ2-1; D possibly uses TRBD1 or TRBD2 (5 bases each). Germline CDR1 SGHTA, CDR2 FQGNSA. The CDR3 is 15 residues long. Deletions cut 4 bases from V and 4 bases from J, with 14 bases between. For the CDR3, the DNA is TGTGCCAGCAGCTCCGGGACGGGACGTTACAATGAGCAGTTCTTC. Translating it yields CASSSGTGRYNEQFF.

The gene calls are TRBV29-1 and TRBJ1-2, with 7 bases fitting TRBD1. The germline CDR1 and CDR2 sequences are SQVTM and ANQGSEA. The J segment lost 7 bases and the V segment lost 2 bases, leaving 7 bases of the junction unmatched. CDR3 length: 13 residues. In nucleotides, the CDR3 is TGCAGCGTTGAACGACAGGGAGGACTTGGCTACACCTTC. As protein: CSVERQGGLGYTF.

The chain couples TRBV12-3 or TRBV12-4 to TRBJ1-5; 9 positions agree with TRBD1. The CDR3 totals 12 residues. The junction had 3 bases not matched to a gene; V was cut back by 8 bases and J by 7 bases. For the CDR3, the DNA is TGTGCCAGCGGGGACAGGGCCCAGCCCCAGCATTTT. Translated: CASGDRAQPQHF.